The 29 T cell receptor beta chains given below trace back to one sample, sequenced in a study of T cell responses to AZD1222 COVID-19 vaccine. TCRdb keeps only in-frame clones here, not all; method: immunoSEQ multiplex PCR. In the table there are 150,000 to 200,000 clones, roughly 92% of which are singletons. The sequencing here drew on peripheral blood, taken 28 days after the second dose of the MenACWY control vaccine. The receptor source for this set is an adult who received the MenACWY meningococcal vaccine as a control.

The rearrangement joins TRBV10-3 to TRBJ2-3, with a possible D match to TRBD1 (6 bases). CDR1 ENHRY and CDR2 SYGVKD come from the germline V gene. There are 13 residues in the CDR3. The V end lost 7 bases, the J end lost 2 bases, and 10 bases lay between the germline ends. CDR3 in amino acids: CAIKQGLTDTQYF. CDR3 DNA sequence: TGTGCCATCAAACAGGGCCTCACAGATACGCAGTATTTT.

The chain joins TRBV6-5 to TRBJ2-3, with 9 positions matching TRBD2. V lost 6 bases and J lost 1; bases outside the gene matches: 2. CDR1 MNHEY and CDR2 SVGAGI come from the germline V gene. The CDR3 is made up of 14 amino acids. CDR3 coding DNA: TGTGCCAGCAGGTCTAGCGGGGGCACAGATACGCAGTATTTT. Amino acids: CASRSSGGTDTQYF.

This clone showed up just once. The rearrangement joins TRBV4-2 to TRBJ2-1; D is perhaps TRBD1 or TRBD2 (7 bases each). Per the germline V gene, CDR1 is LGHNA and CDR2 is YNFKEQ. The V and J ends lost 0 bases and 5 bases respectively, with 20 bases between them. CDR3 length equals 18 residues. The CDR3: CASSQDVRQGGAHNEQFF. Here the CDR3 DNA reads TGTGCCAGCAGCCAAGATGTGCGACAGGGAGGGGCCCACAATGAGCAGTTCTTC.

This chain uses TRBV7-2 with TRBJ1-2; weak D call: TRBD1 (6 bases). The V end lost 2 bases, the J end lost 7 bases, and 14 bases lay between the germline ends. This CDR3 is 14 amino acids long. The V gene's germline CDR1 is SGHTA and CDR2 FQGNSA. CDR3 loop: CASSLLQGWSGYTF. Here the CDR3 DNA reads TGTGCCAGCAGCTTACTCCAGGGGTGGAGTGGCTACACCTTC. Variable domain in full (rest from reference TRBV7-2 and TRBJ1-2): GAGVSQSPSNKVTEKGKDVELRCDPISGHTALYWYRQSLGQGLEFLIYFQGNSAPDKSGLPSDRFSAERTGGSVSTLTIQRTQQEDSAVYLCASSLLQGWSGYTFGSGTRLTVV.

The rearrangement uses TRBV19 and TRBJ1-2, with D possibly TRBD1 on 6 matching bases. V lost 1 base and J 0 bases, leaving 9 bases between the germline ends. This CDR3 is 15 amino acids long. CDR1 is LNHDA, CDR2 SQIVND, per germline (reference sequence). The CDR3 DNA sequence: TGTGCCAGTAGTATAGCGGGGGCCACTAACTATGGCTACACCTTC. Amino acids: CASSIAGATNYGYTF.

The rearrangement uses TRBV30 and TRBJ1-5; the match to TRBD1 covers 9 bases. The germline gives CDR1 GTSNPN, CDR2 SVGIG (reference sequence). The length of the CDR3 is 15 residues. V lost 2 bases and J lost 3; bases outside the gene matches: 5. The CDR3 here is CAWSPGTGHNQPQHF. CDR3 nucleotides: TGTGCCTGGAGTCCCGGGACAGGGCACAATCAGCCCCAGCATTTT.

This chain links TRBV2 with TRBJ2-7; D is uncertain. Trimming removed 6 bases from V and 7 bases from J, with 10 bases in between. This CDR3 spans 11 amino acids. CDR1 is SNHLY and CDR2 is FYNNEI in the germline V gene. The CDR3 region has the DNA TGTGCCAGCAGCGAATTCCGGGAGCAGTACTTC. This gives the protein CASSEFREQYF.

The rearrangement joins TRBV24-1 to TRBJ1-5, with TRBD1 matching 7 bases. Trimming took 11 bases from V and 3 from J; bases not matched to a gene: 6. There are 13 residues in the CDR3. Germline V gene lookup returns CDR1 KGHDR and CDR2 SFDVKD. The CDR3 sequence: CASQDRNNQPQHF. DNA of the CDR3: TGTGCCAGTCAGGACAGGAACAATCAGCCCCAGCATTTT.

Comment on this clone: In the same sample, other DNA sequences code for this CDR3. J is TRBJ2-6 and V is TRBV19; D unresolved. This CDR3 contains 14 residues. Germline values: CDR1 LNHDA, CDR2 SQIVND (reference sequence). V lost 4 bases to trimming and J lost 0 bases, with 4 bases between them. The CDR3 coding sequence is TGTGCCAGTAGTAAGGGCTCTGGGGCCAACGTCCTGACTTTC. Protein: CASSKGSGANVLTF. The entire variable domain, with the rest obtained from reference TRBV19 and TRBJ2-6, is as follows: DGGITQSPKYLFRKEGQNVTLSCEQNLNHDAMYWYRQDPGQGLRLIYYSQIVNDFQKGDIAEGYSVSREKKESFPLTVTSAQKNPTAFYLCASSKGSGANVLTFGAGSRLTVL.

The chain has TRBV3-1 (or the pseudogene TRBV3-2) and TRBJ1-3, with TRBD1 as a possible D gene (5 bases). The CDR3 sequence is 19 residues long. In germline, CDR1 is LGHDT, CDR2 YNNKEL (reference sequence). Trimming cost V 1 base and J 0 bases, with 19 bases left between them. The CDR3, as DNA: TGTGCCAGCAGCCAAGTATATACCTTTGGGACGGCCTCTGGAAACACCATATATTTT. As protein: CASSQVYTFGTASGNTIYF.

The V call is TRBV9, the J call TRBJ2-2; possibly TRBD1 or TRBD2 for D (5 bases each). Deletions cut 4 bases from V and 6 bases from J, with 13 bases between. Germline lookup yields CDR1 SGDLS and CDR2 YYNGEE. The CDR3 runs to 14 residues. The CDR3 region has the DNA TGTGCCAGCAGCATCGGGACCAATGCCGGGGAGCTGTTTTTT. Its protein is CASSIGTNAGELFF.

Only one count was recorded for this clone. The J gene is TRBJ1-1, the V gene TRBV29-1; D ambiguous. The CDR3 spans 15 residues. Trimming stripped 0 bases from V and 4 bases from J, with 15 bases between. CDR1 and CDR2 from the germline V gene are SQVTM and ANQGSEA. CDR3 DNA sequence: TGCAGCGTTGAAGAAATAGTGCTCGGTGGCACTGAAGCTTTCTTT. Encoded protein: CSVEEIVLGGTEAFF.

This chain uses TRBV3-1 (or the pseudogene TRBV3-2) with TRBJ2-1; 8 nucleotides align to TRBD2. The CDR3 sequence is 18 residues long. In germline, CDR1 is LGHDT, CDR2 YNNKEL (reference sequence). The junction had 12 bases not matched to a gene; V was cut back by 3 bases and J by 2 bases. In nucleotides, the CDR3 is TGTGCCAGCAGCCACCGTATAGCGGGAATAGGGGCCTACAATGAGCAGTTCTTC. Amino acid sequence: CASSHRIAGIGAYNEQFF.

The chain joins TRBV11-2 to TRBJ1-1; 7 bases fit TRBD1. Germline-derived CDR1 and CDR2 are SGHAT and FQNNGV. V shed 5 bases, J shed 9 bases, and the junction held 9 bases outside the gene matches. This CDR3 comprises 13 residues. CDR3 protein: CASSPDRVGKAFF. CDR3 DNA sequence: TGTGCCAGCAGCCCAGACAGGGTAGGAAAAGCTTTCTTT.

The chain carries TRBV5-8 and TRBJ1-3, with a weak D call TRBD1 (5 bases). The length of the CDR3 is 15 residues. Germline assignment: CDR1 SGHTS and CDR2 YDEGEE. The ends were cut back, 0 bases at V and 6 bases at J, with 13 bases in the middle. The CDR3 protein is CASSLEGKETNTIYF. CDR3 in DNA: TGTGCCAGCAGCTTGGAGGGGAAGGAGACAAACACCATATATTTT.

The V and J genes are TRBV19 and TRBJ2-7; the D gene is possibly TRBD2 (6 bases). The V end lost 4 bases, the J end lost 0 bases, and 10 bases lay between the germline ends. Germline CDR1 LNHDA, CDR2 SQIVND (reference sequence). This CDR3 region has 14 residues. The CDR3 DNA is TGTGCCAGTAGTAGCGGACTAAGCTCCTACGAGCAGTACTTC. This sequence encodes CASSSGLSSYEQYF. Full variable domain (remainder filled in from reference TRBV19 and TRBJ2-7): DGGITQSPKYLFRKEGQNVTLSCEQNLNHDAMYWYRQDPGQGLRLIYYSQIVNDFQKGDIAEGYSVSREKKESFPLTVTSAQKNPTAFYLCASSSGLSSYEQYFGPGTRLTVT.

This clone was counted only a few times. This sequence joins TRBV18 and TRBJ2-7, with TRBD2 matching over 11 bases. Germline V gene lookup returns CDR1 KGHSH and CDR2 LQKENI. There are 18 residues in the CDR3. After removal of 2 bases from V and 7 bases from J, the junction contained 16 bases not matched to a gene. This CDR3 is CASSPGTAELAGVGEQYF. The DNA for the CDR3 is TGTGCCAGCTCACCAGGGACGGCTGAACTAGCGGGAGTTGGAGAGCAGTACTTC.

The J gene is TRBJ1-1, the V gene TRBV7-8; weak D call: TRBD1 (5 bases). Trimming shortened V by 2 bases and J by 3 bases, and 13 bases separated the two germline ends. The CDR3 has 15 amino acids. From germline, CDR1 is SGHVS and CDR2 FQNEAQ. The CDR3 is CASSLSNGGYTEAFF. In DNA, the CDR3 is TGTGCCAGCAGCTTATCCAACGGGGGATACACTGAAGCTTTCTTT.

The CDR3 loop reads CASSIPDVPTNEKLFF. The CDR3 DNA follows: TGTGCCAGCAGCATCCCTGACGTACCAACTAATGAAAAACTGTTTTTT. The chain joins TRBV7-9 to TRBJ1-4; D not resolved. Germline V gene sequence: CDR1 SEHNR, CDR2 FQNEAQ (reference sequence). The CDR3 extends over 16 amino acids. V was pared by 5 bases and J by 0 bases, with 13 bases between.

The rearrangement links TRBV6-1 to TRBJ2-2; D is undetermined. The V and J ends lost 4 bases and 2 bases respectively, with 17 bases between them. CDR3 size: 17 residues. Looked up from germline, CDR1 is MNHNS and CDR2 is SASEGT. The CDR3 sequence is CASSGRRAIANTGELFF. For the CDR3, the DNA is TGTGCCAGCAGTGGACGTAGAGCGATTGCTAACACCGGGGAGCTGTTTTTT.

The CDR3 DNA follows: TGTGCCAGCAGGGACAGGGGGAGCAATGAGCAGTTCTTC. As protein: CASRDRGSNEQFF. The chain employs TRBV28 and TRBJ2-1, with 10 nucleotides matching TRBD1. CDR3 length equals 13 residues. The V gene end was trimmed by 6 bases and the J gene end by 6 bases; junction bases not matched to a gene: 2. The germline V gene has CDR1 MDHEN and CDR2 SYDVKM.

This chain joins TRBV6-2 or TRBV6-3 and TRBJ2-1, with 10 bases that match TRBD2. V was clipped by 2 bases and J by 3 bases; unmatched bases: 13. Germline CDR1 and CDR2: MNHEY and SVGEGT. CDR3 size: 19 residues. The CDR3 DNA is TGTGCCAGCAGTTACGGGGTCGCTAGCGGGAGACAATTCTACAATGAGCAGTTCTTC. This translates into CASSYGVASGRQFYNEQFF.

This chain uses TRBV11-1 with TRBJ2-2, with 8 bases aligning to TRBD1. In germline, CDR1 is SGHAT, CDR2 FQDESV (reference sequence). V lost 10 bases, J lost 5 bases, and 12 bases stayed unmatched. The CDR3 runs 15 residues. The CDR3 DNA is TGTGCCACCCCGATGCCAGGGGGCCGAACCGGGGAGCTGTTTTTT. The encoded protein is CATPMPGGRTGELFF.

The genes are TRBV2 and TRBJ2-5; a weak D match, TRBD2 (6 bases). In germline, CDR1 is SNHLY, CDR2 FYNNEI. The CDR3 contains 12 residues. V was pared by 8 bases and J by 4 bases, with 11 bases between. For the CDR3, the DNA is TGTGCCAGCGCGGGGCAGGGAGAGACCCAGTACTTC. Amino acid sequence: CASAGQGETQYF.

The DNA of the CDR3 is TGTGCCAGCAGTGGAGCGACAGGTCATCTAAACGAGCAGTACTTC. It encodes CASSGATGHLNEQYF. This chain joins TRBV6-1 and TRBJ2-7; D may be TRBD1 (6 bases). CDR1 is MNHNS and CDR2 is SASEGT in the germline V gene. Trimming pared 4 bases from V and 5 bases from J, leaving 18 bases between. The CDR3 has 15 residues.

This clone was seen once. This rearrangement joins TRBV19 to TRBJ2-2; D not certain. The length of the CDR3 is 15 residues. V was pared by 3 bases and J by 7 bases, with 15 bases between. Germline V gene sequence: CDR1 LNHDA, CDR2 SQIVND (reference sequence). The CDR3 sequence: CASSISFSGGGELFF. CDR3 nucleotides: TGTGCCAGTAGTATTAGTTTTTCGGGTGGCGGGGAGCTGTTTTTT.

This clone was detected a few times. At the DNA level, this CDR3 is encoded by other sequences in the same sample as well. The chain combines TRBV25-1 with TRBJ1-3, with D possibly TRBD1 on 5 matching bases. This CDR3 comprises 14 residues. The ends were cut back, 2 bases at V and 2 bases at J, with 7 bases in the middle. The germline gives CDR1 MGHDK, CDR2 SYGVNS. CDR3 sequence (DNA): TGTGCCAGCAGTGAAGGAGGGGCTGGAAACACCATATATTTT. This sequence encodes CASSEGGAGNTIYF. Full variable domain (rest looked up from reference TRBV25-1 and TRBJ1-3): EADIYQTPRYLVIGTGKKITLECSQTMGHDKMYWYQQDPGMELHLIHYSYGVNSTEKGDLSSESTVSRIRTEHFPLTLESARPSHTSQYLCASSEGGAGNTIYFGEGSWLTVV.

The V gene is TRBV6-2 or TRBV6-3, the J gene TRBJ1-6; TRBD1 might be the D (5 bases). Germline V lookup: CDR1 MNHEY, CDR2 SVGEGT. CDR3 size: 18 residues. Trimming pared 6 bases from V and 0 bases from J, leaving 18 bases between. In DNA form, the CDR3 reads TGTGCCAGCAGCCCCCGGGACGCAAGAAGCTCCTATAATTCACCCCTCCACTTT. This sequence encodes CASSPRDARSSYNSPLHF.

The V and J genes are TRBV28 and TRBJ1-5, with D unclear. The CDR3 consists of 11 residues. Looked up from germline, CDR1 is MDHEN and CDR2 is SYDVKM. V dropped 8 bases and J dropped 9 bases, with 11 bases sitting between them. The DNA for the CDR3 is TGTGCCAGCCAAAACGGCAGGCCCCAGCATTTT. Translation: CASQNGRPQHF.